Shown below are 8 T cell receptor beta chains from a single sample sequenced in a study of early T cells in non-severe SARS-CoV-2 infection. One entry per CDR3 protein results from TCRdb running MiXCR on the 5' RACE reads. This sample has about 39,000 distinct CDR3 sequences, with 4.5% to 7% found just once. The starting material was whole blood, obtained at baseline. All receptors derive from an adult who was a healthcare worker with PCR-confirmed SARS-CoV-2 infection or an uninfected control (not recorded which).

The table lists this clonotype with many counts. This chain joins TRBV11-1 and TRBJ2-7, with D possibly matching TRBD2 (6 bases). There are 13 residues in the CDR3. Germline CDR1 and CDR2: SGHAT and FQDESV (reference sequence). V dropped 9 bases and J dropped 3 bases, with 15 bases sitting between them. CDR3 DNA sequence: TGTGCCAGTACGGGGAGGTTCAACTACGAGCAGTACTTC. It specifies CASTGRFNYEQYF.

This clonotype was observed many times. This rearrangement joins TRBV27 to TRBJ1-6, with 7 bases aligning to TRBD1. CDR1 and CDR2 from the germline V gene are MNHEY and SMNVEV (reference sequence). The CDR3 is made up of 15 amino acids. The junction had 4 bases not matched to a gene; V was cut back by 4 bases and J by 4 bases. CDR3 sequence: CASSSSQGYNSPLHF. DNA of the CDR3: TGTGCCAGCAGTTCGTCACAGGGGTATAATTCACCCCTCCACTTT.

This clonotype has a count of ten or more. The chain couples TRBV10-3 to TRBJ2-7; D may be TRBD1 (6 bases). Germline lookup yields CDR1 ENHRY and CDR2 SYGVKD. The V and J ends lost 3 bases and 2 bases respectively, with 11 bases between them. The CDR3 is 14 residues long. The chain's CDR3 is CAISDSGQAYEQYF. The CDR3 DNA is TGTGCCATCAGTGATTCGGGACAAGCCTACGAGCAGTACTTC.

This chain uses TRBV6-5 with TRBJ2-5, with D possibly matching TRBD1 (5 bases). This CDR3 is 13 amino acids long. Trimming took off 4 bases at V and 5 bases at J, with 11 bases between the two ends. The V gene's germline CDR1 is MNHEY and CDR2 SVGAGI. The CDR3 is CASSSRVRETQYF. The CDR3 DNA sequence: TGTGCCAGCAGTTCCAGGGTACGGGAGACCCAGTACTTC.

This clonotype appeared many times. The rearrangement links TRBV29-1 to TRBJ1-2; D is unclear. CDR3 length: 11 residues. CDR1 is SQVTM and CDR2 is ANQGSEA in the germline V gene. The V and J ends lost 4 bases and 4 bases respectively, with 7 bases between them. The CDR3 DNA follows: TGCAGCGTTGTATTGGGCTATGGCTACACCTTC. This translates into CSVVLGYGYTF.

There are many counts of this clonotype. The chain uses TRBV15 and TRBJ2-3; 7 bases are shared with TRBD2. This CDR3 region has 14 residues. Losses at the gene ends were 5 bases for V and 2 bases for J; bases not matched to a gene: 4. Germline CDR1 reads LNHNV; CDR2 reads YYDKDF (reference sequence). The CDR3 DNA is TGTGCCACCAGCCCGGGGGGACCCACAGATACGCAGTATTTT. It is translated as CATSPGGPTDTQYF.

This clonotype was found many times. The V and J genes are TRBV18 and TRBJ2-5, with 10 bases lining up with TRBD1. The V and J ends lost 4 bases and 5 bases, in that order; junction bases with no gene match: 7. Germline lookup yields CDR1 KGHSH and CDR2 LQKENI. The CDR3 totals 15 residues. The DNA for the CDR3 is TGTGCCAGCTCACGGGACAGGGGTCGAGAGGAGACCCAGTACTTC. Amino acids: CASSRDRGREETQYF.

This clonotype was seen many times. The CDR3 DNA is TGTGCCAGCAGCCCAGGGGGGCCGGCTGGGGTCACCGGGGAGCTGTTTTTT. The encoded protein is CASSPGGPAGVTGELFF. The V call is TRBV5-4, the J call TRBJ2-2; the D gene is possibly TRBD1 (7 bases). V was shortened by 4 bases and J by 4 bases, with 20 bases between the two germline ends. The CDR3 has 17 residues. The V gene's germline CDR1 is SGHNT and CDR2 YYREEE (reference sequence).